These 8 T cell receptor beta chains share one sample of origin, sequenced in a study of T cells in Graves' hyperthyroidism and ophthalmopathy. Researchers took RNA transcripts and amplified the TCR beta CDR3 regions from them. An initial round of RT-PCR targeting the TCR CDR3 relied on the HTBI primer set. TCRdb re-derived calls from the multiplex PCR reads in MiXCR, one entry per CDR3 protein. Of about 720,000 distinct CDR3 sequences in the sample, roughly 15% were seen once. The sample consisted of blood. The receptor set was obtained from a man aged 18 to 30 with Graves' hyperthyroidism.

This clonotype was found many times. The chain recombines TRBV28 with TRBJ2-3; no definite D call. The germline V and J ends were trimmed by 5 bases and 0 bases, with 15 bases remaining between them. The CDR3 consists of 16 residues. CDR1 and CDR2 (germline): MDHEN, SYDVKM. CDR3 region: CASSGATEMSTDTQYF. The DNA for the CDR3 is TGTGCCAGCAGTGGAGCGACCGAGATGAGCACAGATACGCAGTATTTT.

This clonotype was recorded at least ten times. The chain carries TRBV7-9 and TRBJ1-1; D uncertain. CDR1 and CDR2 (germline): SEHNR, FQNEAQ (reference sequence). The CDR3 is made up of 19 amino acids. The V and J ends lost 0 bases and 0 bases respectively, with 20 bases between them. CDR3 region: CASSLARLFGRNMNTEAFF. The CDR3 coding sequence is TGTGCCAGCAGCTTAGCGCGTTTATTTGGCAGAAATATGAACACTGAAGCTTTCTTT.

The chain combines TRBV7-2 with TRBJ1-1; TRBD1 agrees at 7 bases. The CDR3 totals 14 residues. Per the germline V gene, CDR1 is SGHTA and CDR2 is FQGNSA. J gave up 5 bases and V 4 bases, and 7 bases lay outside the gene matches. The CDR3 reads CASSYTGAGTEAFF. The CDR3 DNA reads as TGTGCCAGCAGCTATACAGGGGCAGGGACTGAAGCTTTCTTT.

The chain carries TRBV28 and TRBJ1-3, with D possibly matching TRBD1 (6 bases). Trimming took off 4 bases at V and 1 base at J, with 20 bases between the two ends. The CDR3 is 18 amino acids. CDR1 and CDR2 from the germline V gene are MDHEN and SYDVKM. CDR3 nucleotides: TGTGCCAGCAGTTCTAAGGGGGTATTCCCGGGGTCTGGAAACACCATATATTTT. This gives the protein CASSSKGVFPGSGNTIYF.

With respect to this clonotype: A clone one base away is much larger, so this may be a read error. V gene TRBV6-5 combines with J gene TRBJ2-1; TRBD2 agrees at 7 bases. J gave up 12 bases and V 0 bases, and 14 bases lay outside the gene matches. CDR3 size: 16 residues. Germline V gives CDR1 MNHEY, CDR2 SVGAGI. The chain's CDR3 is CASSYSILGPRGGQFF. CDR3 coding DNA: TGTGCCAGCAGTTACTCGATACTGGGACCCCGCGGGGGGCAGTTCTTC.

This clonotype was detected ten times or more. The rearrangement joins TRBV7-9 to TRBJ1-1, with 7 bases fitting TRBD1. This CDR3 has 15 residues. V dropped 1 base and J dropped 0; count of bases not matched to a gene: 2. In germline, CDR1 is SEHNR, CDR2 FQNEAQ (reference sequence). The CDR3 protein is CASSLDDRVNTEAFF. The CDR3, as DNA: TGTGCCAGCAGCTTAGACGACAGGGTGAACACTGAAGCTTTCTTT.

The chain uses TRBV12-3 or TRBV12-4 and TRBJ2-5; 13 bases are a match to TRBD2. The CDR3 is 17 amino acids. The junction had 7 bases not matched to a gene; V was cut back by 5 bases and J by 1 base. For the CDR3, the DNA is TGTGCCAGCAGTGGGGGACTAGCGGGATTATTCCAAGAGACCCAGTACTTC. Its protein is CASSGGLAGLFQETQYF.

This clonotype occurred many times. The chain recombines TRBV18 with TRBJ1-4; D not resolved. The CDR3 length is 16 residues. V shed 2 bases and J shed 0 bases, with 10 bases lying between them. The germline V gene encodes CDR1 KGHSH and CDR2 LQKENI. The CDR3 DNA sequence: TGTGCCAGCTCACCAGGGTCCGGTGCAACTAATGAAAAACTGTTTTTT. Translation: CASSPGSGATNEKLFF.